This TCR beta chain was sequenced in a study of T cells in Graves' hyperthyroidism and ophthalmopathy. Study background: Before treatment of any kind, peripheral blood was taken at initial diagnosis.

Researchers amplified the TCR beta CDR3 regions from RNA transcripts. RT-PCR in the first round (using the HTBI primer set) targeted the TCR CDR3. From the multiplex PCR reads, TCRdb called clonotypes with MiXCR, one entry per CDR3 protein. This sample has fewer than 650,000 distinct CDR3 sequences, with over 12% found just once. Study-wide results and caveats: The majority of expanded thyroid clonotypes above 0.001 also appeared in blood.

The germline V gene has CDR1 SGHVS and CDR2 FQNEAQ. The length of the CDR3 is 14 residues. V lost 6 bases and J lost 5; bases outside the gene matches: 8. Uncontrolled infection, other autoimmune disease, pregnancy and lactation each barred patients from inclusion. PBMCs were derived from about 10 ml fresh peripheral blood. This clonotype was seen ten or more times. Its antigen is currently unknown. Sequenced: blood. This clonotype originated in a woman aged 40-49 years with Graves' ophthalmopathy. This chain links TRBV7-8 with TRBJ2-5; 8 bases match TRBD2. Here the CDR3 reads CASRSGGGEETQYF. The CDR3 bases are TGTGCCAGCAGAAGCGGGGGTGGCGAGGAGACCCAGTACTTC. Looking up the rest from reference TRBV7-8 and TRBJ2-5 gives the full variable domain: GAGVSQSPRYKVAKRGQDVALRCDPISGHVSLFWYQQALGQGPEFLTYFQNEAQLDKSGLPSDRFFAERPEGSVSTLKIQRTQQEDSAVYLCASRSGGGEETQYFGPGTRLLVL.